This T cell receptor (beta chain) was sequenced during a study of blood T cell repertoires in COVID-19. The table came from immunoSEQ multiplex PCR; TCRdb's copy has only in-frame clones and leaves some out. The table records 250,000 to 300,000 clones, nearly 90% of them present only once. Recovered Cohort 3 donors showed two negative PCRs, clearance, or symptom resolution. This CDR3 has 16 amino acids. V lost 4 bases to trimming and J lost 8 bases; unmatched junction nucleotides: 12. Germline-derived CDR1 and CDR2 are LNHDA and SQIVND (reference sequence). This chain links TRBV19 with TRBJ1-4; 8 nucleotides match TRBD1. The receptor was isolated from a woman in her fifties or sixties who had recovered from COVID-19. Sequenced: PBMCs or T cells enriched from blood (not recorded which). CDR3 coding DNA: TGTGCCAGTAGTACACCGTACGACAGGGGAGGGGAAAAACTGTTTTTT. Translated: CASSTPYDRGGEKLFF.